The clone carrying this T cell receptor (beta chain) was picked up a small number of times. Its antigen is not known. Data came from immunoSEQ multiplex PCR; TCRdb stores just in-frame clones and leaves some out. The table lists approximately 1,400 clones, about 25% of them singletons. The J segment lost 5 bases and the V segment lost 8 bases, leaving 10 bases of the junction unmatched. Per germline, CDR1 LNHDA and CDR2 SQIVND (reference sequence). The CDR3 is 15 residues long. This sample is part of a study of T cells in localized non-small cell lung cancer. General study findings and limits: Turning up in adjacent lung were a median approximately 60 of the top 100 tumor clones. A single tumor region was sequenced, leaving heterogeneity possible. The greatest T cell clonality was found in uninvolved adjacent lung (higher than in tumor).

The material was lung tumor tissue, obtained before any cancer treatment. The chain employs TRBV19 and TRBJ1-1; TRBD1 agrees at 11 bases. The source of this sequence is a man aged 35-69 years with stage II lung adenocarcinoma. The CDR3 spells CASRRGDRGRTEAFF. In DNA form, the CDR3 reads TGTGCCAGTCGTCGAGGGGACAGGGGGAGAACTGAAGCTTTCTTT.